The 12 T cell receptor beta chains presented below share a single source sample, sequenced in a study of blood T cells in healthy people across ages (dated by TCRdb to 2014 to 2015). Library method: 5' RACE. The sample was run on an Illumina HiSeq 2500. A second 7 to 11 cycle PCR used a sample-barcoded 5' primer and a J-beta primer mix. TCRdb ran its own pipeline on the public reads, namely fastp trimming at Q25 and MiXCR clone calling, and kept in-frame beta chains. Here each entry gathers all rows of one CDR3 protein and keeps the most common genes and DNA. A total of 650,000 to 900,000 distinct CDR3 sequences appear in this sample, around two thirds of them only once. In total, the top ten clones hold roughly a quarter of the sample. Sequences were obtained from blood. The receptor set was obtained from a man aged 30 to 39 in good health.

The J gene is TRBJ2-1, the V gene TRBV9, with 11 bases that match TRBD2. After removal of 4 bases from V and 5 bases from J, the junction contained 11 bases not matched to a gene. In germline, CDR1 is SGDLS, CDR2 YYNGEE. CDR3 size: 17 residues. Written as DNA, the CDR3 is TGTGCCAGCAGCCCGGGGGGTGCTAGCGGGGGGAACAATGAGCAGTTCTTC. The encoded protein is CASSPGGASGGNNEQFF.

The chain links TRBV20-1 to TRBJ2-3; 8 positions match TRBD2. This CDR3 has 17 residues. V lost 5 bases, J lost 0 bases, and 13 bases stayed unmatched. Germline CDR1 DFQATT, CDR2 SNEGSKA (reference sequence). CDR3 sequence (DNA): TGCAGTGCTGGCCCCCCGGCTCTAGCGGGCAGCACAGATACGCAGTATTTT. Residues: CSAGPPALAGSTDTQYF.

This clonotype appeared a few times. V is TRBV27 and J is TRBJ1-2, with TRBD1 identical over 7 bases. Trimming at V came to 7 bases and at J to 5 bases, leaving 7 bases not matched to a gene. The CDR3 loop spans 13 amino acids. Germline loops: CDR1 MNHEY, CDR2 SMNVEV (reference sequence). This chain's CDR3 is CASTSGTAYGYTF. For the CDR3, the DNA is TGTGCCAGCACCTCCGGGACAGCTTATGGCTACACCTTC.

CDR3 sequence: CSAPGGQGGGASYEQYF. CDR3 nucleotides: TGCAGTGCGCCGGGGGGACAGGGAGGAGGGGCCTCCTACGAGCAGTACTTC. The rearrangement joins TRBV20-1 to TRBJ2-7; 9 bases match TRBD1. The CDR3 consists of 17 residues. Unmatched junction bases numbered 15, after V lost 6 bases and J lost 0 bases. CDR1 is DFQATT and CDR2 is SNEGSKA in the germline V gene (reference sequence).

The rearrangement joins TRBV2 to TRBJ2-6; D not certain. The CDR3 covers 16 residues. Trimming shortened V by 5 bases and J by 0 bases, and 11 bases separated the two germline ends. CDR1 SNHLY and CDR2 FYNNEI come from the germline V gene. CDR3 DNA: TGTGCCAGCAGTCGCGAGCTTAGCTCTGGGGCCAACGTCCTGACTTTC. Amino acid sequence: CASSRELSSGANVLTF.

V gene TRBV5-1 combines with J gene TRBJ1-6, with 9 bases fitting TRBD1. This CDR3 has 15 residues. The germline V gene encodes CDR1 SGHRS and CDR2 YFSETQ. Unmatched junction bases numbered 5, after V lost 4 bases and J lost 6 bases. DNA of the CDR3: TGCGCCAGCAGCAAAGGACAGGGGTCTAATTCACCCCTCCACTTT. It yields the protein CASSKGQGSNSPLHF.

The genes are TRBV20-1 and TRBJ2-5; the D gene could be TRBD1 or TRBD2 (5 bases each). The V gene's germline CDR1 is DFQATT and CDR2 SNEGSKA (reference sequence). The CDR3 loop spans 15 amino acids. Trimming pared 0 bases from V and 1 base from J, leaving 12 bases between. The CDR3 loop is CSAREGSGAQETQYF. CDR3 DNA: TGCAGTGCTAGAGAAGGGTCCGGGGCCCAAGAGACCCAGTACTTC.

The chain carries TRBV11-1 and TRBJ2-3; the match to TRBD1 covers 10 bases. Trimming cost V 5 bases and J 1 base; bases outside gene matches: 9. The CDR3 consists of 17 residues. Germline CDR1 reads SGHAT; CDR2 reads FQDESV (reference sequence). The CDR3 reads CASSDGPGQGRTDTQYF. Written as DNA, the CDR3 is TGTGCCAGCAGCGACGGCCCGGGACAGGGGCGCACAGATACGCAGTATTTT. The entire variable domain, with the rest obtained from reference TRBV11-1 and TRBJ2-3, is as follows: EAEVAQSPRYKITEKSQAVAFWCDPISGHATLYWYRQILGQGPELLVQFQDESVVDDSQLPKDRFSAERLKGVDSTLKIQPAELGDSAMYLCASSDGPGQGRTDTQYFGPGTRLTVL.

As DNA, the CDR3 is TGTGCCAGCAGTTTAGTAGCCGAGGGTGGAGAAGGCTACACCTTC. Protein sequence: CASSLVAEGGEGYTF. The rearrangement uses TRBV28 and TRBJ1-2; D gene uncertain. Trimming removed 2 bases from V and 8 bases from J, with 18 bases in between. From germline, CDR1 is MDHEN and CDR2 SYDVKM. CDR3 length equals 15 residues.

V usage is TRBV12-3 or TRBV12-4 and J usage is TRBJ1-3; no clear D gene. V shed 5 bases and J shed 0 bases, with 5 bases lying between them. CDR3 length: 13 amino acids. CDR3 DNA sequence: TGTGCCAGCAGTCAAGTCTCTGGAAACACCATATATTTT. Residues: CASSQVSGNTIYF.

This clonotype was observed a few times. The CDR3 protein is CASSLTGQGGDEQYF. In DNA form, the CDR3 reads TGTGCCAGCAGCTTAACGGGACAGGGAGGAGACGAGCAGTACTTC. This chain links TRBV7-3 with TRBJ2-5, with 9 positions matching TRBD1. The J call is in doubt because the DNA end fits TRBJ2-7 better. Germline V gene data show CDR1 as SGHTA and CDR2 as FQGTGA. The CDR3 is 15 amino acids.

The chain employs TRBV12-3 or TRBV12-4 and TRBJ2-7, with 11 bases that match TRBD1. The length of the CDR3 is 17 residues. After removal of 5 bases from V and 2 bases from J, the junction contained 11 bases not matched to a gene. The CDR3 is CASSPGQGAPAAYEQYF. The CDR3 nucleotides read TGTGCCAGCAGTCCCGGACAGGGGGCTCCAGCGGCCTACGAGCAGTACTTC.